This T cell receptor beta chain was retrieved from a study of T cell responses to AZD1222 COVID-19 vaccine. Data came from immunoSEQ multiplex PCR; TCRdb stores just in-frame clones and leaves some out. The repertoire consists of 90,000 to 120,000 clones, with 92% occurring once and the leading ten covering approximately 1.2%. Notes on the study in general: Among the donors, most were white British and more were female, and clonal diversity was possibly underestimated. Among spike-specific TCRs, nearly half reportedly target unmutated variant regions. Researchers report vaccine-associated CD4 TCRs spanning spike, with dominance at 160-218 and 743-854.

Details on this clone: Antigen: not known.

The material was peripheral blood, obtained on day 0 of AZD1222 vaccination. This clonotype was sampled from an adult in good health.

The DNA for the CDR3 is TGTGCCAGCAGCTTAGGGGGCCCTGGGGCGGATGAGCAGTTCTTC. Translation: CASSLGGPGADEQFF. The chain links TRBV11-3 to TRBJ2-1; D may be TRBD1 (5 bases). The CDR3 has 15 amino acids. In germline, CDR1 is SGHNT, CDR2 YENEEA. The ends were cut back, 1 base at V and 8 bases at J, with 15 bases in the middle.